This TCR beta chain emerged from a study of T cells expressing NK-cell markers. At the level of the study: TCR beta repertoires came from sorted CD3+CD56+NKG2C+, CD3+CD56+NKG2C- and CD3+CD56-NKG2C+ T cells. Seven of the eight sequenced donors were classified as HCMV-seropositive, and one was classified as seronegative.

TCR beta libraries carry UMIs added by 5'RACE template switching. TCRdb derives one entry per CDR3 protein from the 5' RACE reads, leaving out DNA. Here the sample table reports roughly 160,000 distinct CDR3 sequences. General study results and limits: The CD3+CD56-NKG2C+ fraction of a handful of donors was likewise dominated by these clonotypes.

This CDR3 is 15 amino acids long. Germline V gene sequence: CDR1 MNHEY, CDR2 SVGAGI. As for this clonotype: Its antigen remains unidentified.

The source material was blood T cells: a sorted CD56 or NKG2C T cell subset, CD4+ or CD8+ T cells, or bulk PBMC T cells (not recorded which). This sequence was found in a man aged 18-70 years in good health. The chain links TRBV6-5 to TRBJ1-3; TCRdb picks TRBD1, but there is no DNA to check that call. CDR3 in amino acids: CASSYGGQGGNTIYF.